The rows below give T cell receptor beta chains drawn from one sample of a study of blood T cells in healthy people across ages. MiXCR was run by TCRdb on the 5' RACE reads, yielding one entry per CDR3 protein. This sample has 650,000 to 800,000 distinct CDR3 sequences, with around 43% found just once. Sequencing was carried out using blood. All receptors come from a man aged 55 to 70 in good health. Both conserved end residues are part of each CDR3. Each record gives: V gene, D gene, J gene, clone size, CDR3 protein, CDR3 DNA. The D gene is left open where the match is weak. A row's size may be missing; if present it is once, few, many or a size class.

v_gene: TRBV7-9; d_gene: .; j_gene: TRBJ2-7; abundance: .; CDR3aa: CASSLGAGGPHEQYF; CDR3nt: TGTGCCAGCAGCTTAGGTGCCGGGGGGCCCCACGAGCAGTACTTC
v_gene: TRBV6-1; d_gene: TRBD2; j_gene: TRBJ2-5; abundance: .; CDR3aa: CASSSGASQETQYF; CDR3nt: TGTGCCAGTAGTAGCGGGGCGAGTCAAGAGACCCAGTACTTC
v_gene: TRBV10-3; d_gene: .; j_gene: TRBJ2-7; abundance: few; CDR3aa: CAISEARFEYEQYF; CDR3nt: TGTGCCATCAGTGAGGCTCGTTTTGAATACGAGCAGTACTTC
v_gene: TRBV5-1; d_gene: .; j_gene: TRBJ1-4; abundance: .; CDR3aa: CASGPTGGRNEKLFF; CDR3nt: TGCGCCAGCGGCCCCACAGGTGGCAGAAATGAAAAACTGTTTTTT
v_gene: TRBV7-2; d_gene: .; j_gene: TRBJ2-3; abundance: .; CDR3aa: CASSLGTLPNTQYF; CDR3nt: TGTGCCAGCAGCTTAGGGACTTTACCCAATACGCAGTATTTT
v_gene: TRBV20-1; d_gene: TRBD2; j_gene: TRBJ2-5; abundance: .; CDR3aa: CSAQEVRGLAGGETQYF; CDR3nt: TGCAGTGCCCAGGAAGTAAGGGGACTAGCGGGAGGAGAGACCCAGTACTTC
v_gene: TRBV6-6; d_gene: .; j_gene: TRBJ2-7; abundance: .; CDR3aa: CASSPGSSRGYEQYF; CDR3nt: TGTGCCAGCAGCCCCGGGTCATCCCGAGGCTACGAGCAGTACTTC
v_gene: TRBV9; d_gene: TRBD1; j_gene: TRBJ2-7; abundance: few; CDR3aa: CASSAGQGASYEQYF; CDR3nt: TGTGCCAGCAGCGCAGGACAGGGGGCCTCCTACGAGCAGTACTTC
v_gene: TRBV7-9; d_gene: TRBD1; j_gene: TRBJ2-7; abundance: .; CDR3aa: CASSSGTVFNEQYF; CDR3nt: TGTGCCAGCAGCTCCGGGACAGTTTTTAACGAGCAGTACTTC
v_gene: TRBV12-3/TRBV12-4; d_gene: .; j_gene: TRBJ1-2; abundance: few; CDR3aa: CASSSPENYGYTF; CDR3nt: TGTGCCAGCAGTTCCCCAGAGAACTATGGCTACACCTTC
v_gene: TRBV14; d_gene: .; j_gene: TRBJ2-3; abundance: .; CDR3aa: CASSPFLGDTQYF; CDR3nt: TGTGCCAGCAGCCCGTTTCTTGGGGATACGCAGTATTTT
v_gene: TRBV29-1; d_gene: TRBD2; j_gene: TRBJ2-2; abundance: .; CDR3aa: CSVKRLAGFHTGELFF; CDR3nt: TGCAGCGTGAAAAGACTAGCGGGGTTCCACACCGGGGAGCTGTTTTTT
v_gene: TRBV6-5; d_gene: TRBD1; j_gene: TRBJ1-2; abundance: .; CDR3aa: CASSLQGANGYTF; CDR3nt: TGTGCCAGCAGCTTACAGGGGGCGAATGGCTACACCTTC
v_gene: TRBV10-3; d_gene: TRBD2; j_gene: TRBJ2-3; abundance: .; CDR3aa: CAISEKASGGRTDTQYF; CDR3nt: TGTGCCATCAGTGAGAAGGCTAGCGGGGGACGCACAGATACGCAGTATTTT
v_gene: TRBV27; d_gene: TRBD1; j_gene: TRBJ2-1; abundance: .; CDR3aa: CASSWTQGRVNEQFF; CDR3nt: TGTGCCAGCAGTTGGACACAGGGGCGGGTTAATGAGCAGTTCTTC
v_gene: TRBV7-9; d_gene: .; j_gene: TRBJ2-1; abundance: .; CDR3aa: CASGGTASYNEQFF; CDR3nt: TGTGCCAGCGGAGGGACGGCTTCCTACAATGAGCAGTTCTTC
v_gene: TRBV7-9; d_gene: .; j_gene: TRBJ2-7; abundance: .; CDR3aa: CASSLAQGIDEQYF; CDR3nt: TGTGCCAGCAGCTTAGCTCAAGGGATCGACGAGCAGTACTTC
v_gene: TRBV20-1; d_gene: .; j_gene: TRBJ2-3; abundance: few; CDR3aa: CSAGWDTDTQYF; CDR3nt: TGCAGTGCTGGTTGGGACACAGATACGCAGTATTTT
v_gene: TRBV6-5; d_gene: .; j_gene: TRBJ1-4; abundance: .; CDR3aa: CASSYGRLNEKLFF; CDR3nt: TGTGCCAGCAGTTACGGACGGCTTAATGAAAAACTGTTTTTT
v_gene: TRBV5-1; d_gene: .; j_gene: TRBJ2-1; abundance: .; CDR3aa: CASTGEDIGTQFF; CDR3nt: TGCGCCAGCACCGGCGAAGATATTGGGACCCAGTTCTTC
v_gene: TRBV25-1; d_gene: TRBD2; j_gene: TRBJ2-7; abundance: .; CDR3aa: CASSEALAGADNEQYF; CDR3nt: TGTGCCAGCAGTGAGGCCTTAGCGGGGGCCGACAATGAGCAGTACTTC
v_gene: TRBV27; d_gene: TRBD2; j_gene: TRBJ2-5; abundance: few; CDR3aa: CASSGLAGAEETQYF; CDR3nt: TGTGCCAGCAGTGGACTAGCGGGGGCGGAAGAGACCCAGTACTTC
v_gene: TRBV11-2; d_gene: .; j_gene: TRBJ2-7; abundance: .; CDR3aa: CASADSYEQYF; CDR3nt: TGTGCCAGCGCGGACAGCTACGAGCAGTACTTC
v_gene: TRBV29-1; d_gene: .; j_gene: TRBJ2-3; abundance: .; CDR3aa: CSVVRSTDTQYF; CDR3nt: TGCAGCGTTGTTAGGAGCACAGATACGCAGTATTTT
v_gene: TRBV7-2; d_gene: .; j_gene: TRBJ2-5; abundance: .; CDR3aa: CASSLASARGETQYF; CDR3nt: TGTGCCAGCAGCTTAGCGTCGGCTAGGGGGGAGACCCAGTACTTC
v_gene: TRBV7-2; d_gene: .; j_gene: TRBJ2-7; abundance: .; CDR3aa: CASSANRNNEQYF; CDR3nt: TGTGCCAGCAGCGCCAATAGGAACAATGAGCAGTACTTC
v_gene: TRBV7-6; d_gene: .; j_gene: TRBJ1-2; abundance: .; CDR3aa: CASSLFPGTNYGYTF; CDR3nt: TGTGCCAGCAGCCTGTTTCCTGGGACTAACTATGGCTACACCTTC
v_gene: TRBV28; d_gene: .; j_gene: TRBJ2-3; abundance: .; CDR3aa: CASSFYPTAADTQYF; CDR3nt: TGTGCCAGCAGTTTTTACCCGACAGCAGCAGATACGCAGTATTTT
v_gene: TRBV6-2/TRBV6-3; d_gene: .; j_gene: TRBJ2-1; abundance: once; CDR3aa: CASSYWEYNEQFF; CDR3nt: TGTGCCAGCAGTTACTGGGAGTACAATGAGCAGTTCTTC
v_gene: TRBV7-2; d_gene: TRBD2; j_gene: TRBJ2-3; abundance: few; CDR3aa: CASSFGGAVTDTQYF; CDR3nt: TGTGCCAGCAGCTTCGGGGGGGCCGTCACAGATACGCAGTATTTT
v_gene: TRBV12-3/TRBV12-4; d_gene: .; j_gene: TRBJ1-5; abundance: .; CDR3aa: CASSSQTGLNQPQHF; CDR3nt: TGTGCCAGCAGCTCTCAGACAGGATTGAATCAGCCCCAGCATTTT
v_gene: TRBV3-1; d_gene: .; j_gene: TRBJ1-1; abundance: .; CDR3aa: CASSQGVVTEAFF; CDR3nt: TGTGCCAGCAGCCAAGGGGTTGTCACTGAAGCTTTCTTT
v_gene: TRBV11-2; d_gene: TRBD1; j_gene: TRBJ1-1; abundance: .; CDR3aa: CASSSGTGREDTEAFF; CDR3nt: TGTGCCAGCAGCTCCGGGACAGGGAGGGAAGACACTGAAGCTTTCTTT
v_gene: TRBV28; d_gene: TRBD2; j_gene: TRBJ2-1; abundance: few; CDR3aa: CASTSAGGWSYNEQFF; CDR3nt: TGTGCCAGCACATCGGCGGGGGGGTGGTCCTACAATGAGCAGTTCTTC
v_gene: TRBV20-1; d_gene: TRBD1; j_gene: TRBJ1-2; abundance: few; CDR3aa: CSARGRSQGEGYTF; CDR3nt: TGCAGTGCTCGTGGGAGGTCACAGGGGGAAGGCTACACCTTC
v_gene: TRBV7-9; d_gene: .; j_gene: TRBJ2-7; abundance: .; CDR3aa: CASSSAWGRYEQYF; CDR3nt: TGTGCCAGCAGCTCCGCCTGGGGTCGCTACGAGCAGTACTTC
v_gene: TRBV6-6; d_gene: .; j_gene: TRBJ2-1; abundance: few; CDR3aa: CASSYLERDNEQFF; CDR3nt: TGTGCCAGCAGTTACCTCGAGAGGGATAATGAGCAGTTCTTC
v_gene: TRBV4-1; d_gene: TRBD1; j_gene: TRBJ2-3; abundance: .; CDR3aa: CASSPDRDSNTDTQYF; CDR3nt: TGCGCCAGCAGCCCTGACCGGGACAGCAACACAGATACGCAGTATTTT
v_gene: TRBV27; d_gene: .; j_gene: TRBJ1-2; abundance: few; CDR3aa: CASSVGTYYGYTF; CDR3nt: TGTGCCAGCAGTGTCGGTACTTACTATGGCTACACCTTC
v_gene: TRBV6-1; d_gene: .; j_gene: TRBJ2-7; abundance: once; CDR3aa: CASRSGAGDYEQYF; CDR3nt: TGTGCCAGCAGGTCGGGAGCTGGGGACTACGAGCAGTACTTC
v_gene: TRBV5-1; d_gene: .; j_gene: TRBJ2-3; abundance: .; CDR3aa: CASKPTQGAPTDTQYF; CDR3nt: TGCGCCAGCAAACCCACGCAAGGGGCCCCCACAGATACGCAGTATTTT